Sequencing of this T cell receptor (beta chain) was carried out in a study of T cells after posttransplantation cyclophosphamide. The naive gate required viable CD3+CD4+ or CD3+CD8+ cells with CCR7+CD45RA+CD45RO-CD95-CD27+CD28+ phenotype. Germline V gene sequence: CDR1 SGHTA, CDR2 FQGTGA. The J segment lost 5 bases and the V segment lost 1 base, leaving 11 bases of the junction unmatched. The CDR3 consists of 17 residues. The repertoire was sequenced with immunoSEQ multiplex PCR; TCRdb's copy has only in-frame clones and lacks some. Of about 16,000 clones in the sample, 90% to 95% were seen once. This sequence joins TRBV7-3 and TRBJ2-3; 8 bases are a match to TRBD1. This sequence originates from a woman in her forties or fifties in good health and a related stem cell transplant donor. Sequencing was carried out using naive CD4+ T cells sorted from blood. The CDR3 loop is CASSLKPSGTGGDTQYF. DNA for the CDR3: TGTGCCAGCAGCTTAAAGCCTTCCGGGACAGGAGGAGATACGCAGTATTTT.